These 3 T cell receptor beta chains originate from one sample sequenced in a study of T cell changes during pregnancy in multiple sclerosis (dated by TCRdb to the late 2010s). Receptor amplification or capture employed the immunoSEQ multiplex PCR assay. Not all clones reach the TCRdb copy of this immuneACCESS table, which keeps in-frame sequences only. Checked studies attribute under half of the gap to unresolved V genes and leave the rest unexplained. In this sample the table shows about 68,000 clones, about 90% of which occur a single time. Jointly, the top ten make up approximately 0.84% of the sample. Sequencing was performed on peripheral blood, taken in the second trimester of pregnancy. All receptors derive from a female donor with multiple sclerosis, enrolled in a pregnancy study.

Comments on this clone: One end of the junction does not line up with germline, which may come from a read error. The rearrangement links TRBV4-2 to TRBJ2-6; the D gene is possibly TRBD1 (5 bases). Germline values: CDR1 LGHNA, CDR2 YNFKEQ. The CDR3 runs 16 residues. Here the CDR3 reads CASSQGGPSGANVLTF. In DNA, the CDR3 is TGTGCCAGCAGCCAAGGGGGTCCCTCTGGGGCCAACGTCCTGACTTTT.

The chain links TRBV6-1 to TRBJ1-4, with D hard to call. The CDR3 spans 15 residues. V dropped 8 bases and J dropped 7 bases, with 20 bases sitting between them. Per germline, CDR1 MNHNS and CDR2 SASEGT. CDR3 bases: TGTGCCAGCGTAAGGGAGCTGAGAGCGGTTGAAAAACTGTTTTTT. Protein: CASVRELRAVEKLFF.

The rearrangement links TRBV7-6 to TRBJ2-5; the match to TRBD1 covers 11 bases. The germline gives CDR1 SGHVS, CDR2 FNYEAQ. Losses at the gene ends were 3 bases for V and 5 bases for J; bases not matched to a gene: 5. The CDR3 contains 15 residues. CDR3 region: CASSLSGTGGETQYF. The CDR3 nucleotides are TGTGCCAGCAGCTTGTCGGGGACAGGGGGTGAGACCCAGTACTTC.